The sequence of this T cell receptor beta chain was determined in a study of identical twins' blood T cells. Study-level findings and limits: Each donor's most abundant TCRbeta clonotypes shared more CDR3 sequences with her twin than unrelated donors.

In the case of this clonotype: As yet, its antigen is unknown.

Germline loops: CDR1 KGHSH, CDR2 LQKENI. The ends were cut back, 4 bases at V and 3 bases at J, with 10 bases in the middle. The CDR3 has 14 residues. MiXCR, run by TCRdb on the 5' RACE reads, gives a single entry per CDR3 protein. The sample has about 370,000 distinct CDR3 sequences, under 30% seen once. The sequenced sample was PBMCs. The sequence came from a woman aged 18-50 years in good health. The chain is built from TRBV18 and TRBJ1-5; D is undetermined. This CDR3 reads CASSLQSTNQPQHF. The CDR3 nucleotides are TGTGCCAGCTCACTTCAGAGTACCAATCAGCCCCAGCATTTT.